Listed here are 27 T cell receptor beta chains from one sample, sequenced in a study of blood T cell repertoires in COVID-19. Generated by immunoSEQ multiplex PCR, the TCRdb table keeps only in-frame clones and is missing some. Of 200,000 to 250,000 clones in the sample, approximately 80% were seen once. The specimen was peripheral blood. The receptors derive from a woman aged 50 to 65 with acute or convalescent COVID-19.

This sequence joins TRBV15 and TRBJ2-2, with TRBD2 identical over 11 bases. From germline, CDR1 is LNHNV and CDR2 YYDKDF (reference sequence). V lost 9 bases to trimming and J lost 3 bases; unmatched junction nucleotides: 3. This CDR3 region has 14 residues. Here the CDR3 reads CATRLAGHTGELFF. The CDR3, as DNA: TGTGCCACGAGACTAGCGGGACACACCGGGGAGCTGTTTTTT.

Here the CDR3 DNA reads TGTGCCAGTAGTACCGGGACAGGGGACTACAATGAGCAGTTCTTC. This sequence encodes CASSTGTGDYNEQFF. This chain links TRBV19 with TRBJ2-1; 10 nucleotides match TRBD1. The CDR3 extends over 15 amino acids. V shed 4 bases, J shed 3 bases, and the junction held 3 bases outside the gene matches. Germline lookup yields CDR1 LNHDA and CDR2 SQIVND (reference sequence).

The genes are TRBV4-2 and TRBJ2-5; weak D call: TRBD1 (5 bases). This CDR3 has 14 residues. Germline assignment: CDR1 LGHNA and CDR2 YNFKEQ. Trimming left V 1 base short and J 3 bases short, with 9 bases between. The CDR3 sequence is CASSQAAGKETQYF. In DNA, the CDR3 is TGTGCCAGCAGCCAAGCCGCAGGGAAAGAGACCCAGTACTTC.

This clone was observed once. The rearrangement uses TRBV27 and TRBJ1-5; the match to TRBD1 covers 8 bases. CDR3 size: 18 residues. Germline CDR1 MNHEY, CDR2 SMNVEV (reference sequence). V gave up 9 bases and J gave up 0 bases; unmatched junction bases: 16. The CDR3 is CARIYWDRSPYSNQPQHF. CDR3 DNA: TGTGCCAGAATTTATTGGGACAGGTCCCCTTATAGCAATCAGCCCCAGCATTTT.

The V call is TRBV19, the J call TRBJ2-5; the D gene is possibly TRBD1 (5 bases). Trimming removed 3 bases at V and 3 bases at J, with 5 bases between. The CDR3 has 12 amino acids. The germline V gene has CDR1 LNHDA and CDR2 SQIVND (reference sequence). CDR3 nucleotide sequence: TGTGCCAGTAGTATGACAGAAGAGACCCAGTACTTC. This gives the protein CASSMTEETQYF.

CDR3 residues: CASSLGTGGRNTQYF. The CDR3 DNA reads TGTGCCAGCAGTTTAGGGACAGGGGGCCGAAATACGCAGTATTTT. V is TRBV27 and J is TRBJ2-3; 12 bases align to TRBD1. The CDR3 consists of 15 residues. Germline loops: CDR1 MNHEY, CDR2 SMNVEV (reference sequence). V shed 2 bases and J 7 bases; nucleotides not matched to a gene: 4.

The V call is TRBV7-2, the J call TRBJ2-7; 10 bases line up with TRBD1. Trimming cost V 5 bases and J 7 bases; bases outside gene matches: 8. The CDR3 extends over 14 amino acids. Germline CDR1 is SGHTA and CDR2 is FQGNSA. The CDR3 DNA reads TGTGCCAGCAGCACGACAGGGGGCAAAAAAGAGCAGTACTTC. Its translation: CASSTTGGKKEQYF.

This chain connects TRBV18 to TRBJ2-7, with 14 positions matching TRBD2. Germline lookup yields CDR1 KGHSH and CDR2 LQKENI. The CDR3 sequence is 17 residues long. V shed 4 bases, J shed 1 base, and the junction held 6 bases outside the gene matches. The CDR3 bases are TGTGCCAGCTCACTGGGGACTAGCGGGAGAGGGTCCTACGAGCAGTACTTC. Protein product: CASSLGTSGRGSYEQYF.

The gene calls are TRBV29-1 and TRBJ1-3; perhaps TRBD1 as D (5 bases). Germline CDR1 and CDR2: SQVTM and ANQGSEA. The CDR3 is 13 amino acids. The V and J ends lost 6 bases and 8 bases respectively, with 17 bases between them. This CDR3 is CSVDLDSRDTIYF. The CDR3 DNA follows: TGCAGCGTAGATCTTGACAGCCGCGACACCATATATTTT.

J is TRBJ2-1 and V is TRBV4-1, with TRBD2 identical over 7 bases. The V gene end was trimmed by 4 bases and the J gene end by 2 bases; junction bases not matched to a gene: 5. CDR1 and CDR2 from the germline V gene are MGHRA and YSYEKL. The CDR3 consists of 15 residues. CDR3 nucleotide sequence: TGCGCCAGCAGCCGCGGCGGGAGCCCCTACAATGAGCAGTTCTTC. This translates into CASSRGGSPYNEQFF.

The V call is TRBV10-3, the J call TRBJ2-3; 7 bases align to TRBD1. This CDR3 is 13 amino acids long. V trimming: 9 bases; J trimming: 2 bases; junction bases outside the gene matches: 5. Germline values: CDR1 ENHRY, CDR2 SYGVKD. CDR3 residues: CAIQGTITDTQYF. The CDR3, as DNA: TGTGCCATACAGGGGACGATCACAGATACGCAGTATTTT.

The chain couples TRBV27 to TRBJ2-2; 7 nucleotides align to TRBD2. Per germline, CDR1 MNHEY and CDR2 SMNVEV (reference sequence). V shed 2 bases and J 4 bases; nucleotides not matched to a gene: 4. The CDR3 sequence is 15 residues long. CDR3 residues: CASSLRGGSTGELFF. CDR3 DNA: TGTGCCAGCAGTTTACGGGGCGGGAGCACCGGGGAGCTGTTTTTT.

This clone was observed once. Other DNA sequences in the sample encode the same CDR3. The CDR3 coding sequence is TGTGCCAGCAGCTTGAGGGGGTACGAGCAGTACTTC. It encodes CASSLRGYEQYF. This chain connects TRBV5-6 to TRBJ2-7, with D tentatively TRBD1 (6 bases). The CDR3 covers 12 residues. Trimming took off 1 base at V and 4 bases at J, with 6 bases between the two ends. CDR1 SGHDT and CDR2 YYEEEE come from the germline V gene.

The rearrangement uses TRBV11-2 and TRBJ2-3, with D maybe TRBD2 (5 bases). The germline V and J ends were trimmed by 4 bases and 6 bases, with 17 bases remaining between them. This CDR3 has 15 residues. Germline V lookup: CDR1 SGHAT, CDR2 FQNNGV. The CDR3 sequence is CASSSRPNQRDTQYF. CDR3 in DNA: TGTGCCAGCAGCTCCCGGCCGAATCAGCGGGATACGCAGTATTTT.

This clone was seen a few times. The J gene is TRBJ2-1, the V gene TRBV10-3; possibly TRBD2 for D (5 bases). This CDR3 is 15 amino acids long. Trimming removed 5 bases at V and 0 bases at J, with 11 bases between. Per the germline V gene, CDR1 is ENHRY and CDR2 is SYGVKD. The DNA of the CDR3 is TGTGCCATCAGTCAACTAGTCAGCTCCTACAATGAGCAGTTCTTC. Residues: CAISQLVSSYNEQFF.

The J gene is TRBJ1-1, the V gene TRBV3-1 (or the pseudogene TRBV3-2); D not resolved. Deletions cut 4 bases from V and 10 bases from J, with 22 bases between. CDR1 and CDR2 (germline): LGHDT, YNNKEL (reference sequence). The CDR3 contains 15 residues. The DNA of the CDR3 is TGTGCCAGCAGCCTCAACCTGATGACGGATAGAGGAGCTTTCTTT. Its translation is CASSLNLMTDRGAFF.

The chain joins TRBV19 to TRBJ1-5; possible D gene TRBD1, 6 bases. V was shortened by 8 bases and J by 7 bases, with 18 bases between the two germline ends. Germline CDR1 LNHDA, CDR2 SQIVND (reference sequence). The CDR3 runs to 14 residues. The CDR3 DNA sequence: TGTGCCAGTTGGAACAGGGTCCGAAGGCAGCCCCAGCATTTT. Protein: CASWNRVRRQPQHF. The full variable domain, completed using reference TRBV19 and TRBJ1-5, is DGGITQSPKYLFRKEGQNVTLSCEQNLNHDAMYWYRQDPGQGLRLIYYSQIVNDFQKGDIAEGYSVSREKKESFPLTVTSAQKNPTAFYLCASWNRVRRQPQHFGDGTRLSIL.

This clone was counted a single time. The gene calls are TRBV28 and TRBJ2-1; 7 bases match TRBD2. The CDR3 is made up of 15 amino acids. The trim removed 2 bases at V and 7 bases at J, leaving 8 bases unmatched. The germline V gene encodes CDR1 MDHEN and CDR2 SYDVKM. The CDR3, as DNA: TGTGCCAGCAGTTTAAGAGGGAGGGATCGGAATGAGCAGTTCTTC. It specifies CASSLRGRDRNEQFF.

This clone was recorded a few times. The chain uses TRBV19 and TRBJ2-1; TRBD1 aligns across 10 bases. The CDR3 is 16 residues long. Unmatched junction bases numbered 8, after V lost 4 bases and J lost 5 bases. Germline V lookup: CDR1 LNHDA, CDR2 SQIVND (reference sequence). This CDR3 reads CASSTRQGARDNEQFF. CDR3 DNA sequence: TGTGCCAGTAGTACCCGACAGGGGGCCCGTGACAATGAGCAGTTCTTC.

The chain employs TRBV5-1 and TRBJ2-1; a possible D gene is TRBD2 (5 bases). V was cut by 0 bases and J by 2 bases, with 9 bases left in between. This CDR3 spans 15 amino acids. Germline V CDR1 and CDR2: SGHRS, YFSETQ. CDR3 residues: CASSLDGLTYNEQFF. DNA of the CDR3: TGCGCCAGCAGCTTGGACGGACTTACCTACAATGAGCAGTTCTTC.

The chain has TRBV4-1 and TRBJ2-3; D is possibly TRBD1 (6 bases). CDR1 MGHRA and CDR2 YSYEKL come from the germline V gene. V lost 0 bases, J lost 8 bases, and 21 bases lay in between. This CDR3 region has 17 residues. CDR3 DNA: TGCGCCAGCAGCCAAGATTTAGGGGGTGATTTTAAGCGTACGCAGTATTTT. Protein product: CASSQDLGGDFKRTQYF.

This clone has just one count. The gene calls are TRBV10-3 and TRBJ1-3; D is uncertain. This CDR3 comprises 15 residues. V shed 0 bases and J shed 0 bases, with 6 bases lying between them. Germline V gene sequence: CDR1 ENHRY, CDR2 SYGVKD. The CDR3 spells CAISESHSSGNTIYF. The CDR3 nucleotides read TGTGCCATCAGTGAGTCGCACAGCTCTGGAAACACCATATATTTT.

This chain links TRBV19 with TRBJ1-2; TRBD1 is a possible D gene (6 bases). The CDR3 totals 14 residues. V gave up 5 bases and J gave up 4 bases, with 14 bases separating them. From germline, CDR1 is LNHDA and CDR2 SQIVND (reference sequence). The CDR3 reads CASSQNRVLYGYTF. The CDR3 region has the DNA TGTGCCAGTAGTCAAAACAGGGTCCTCTATGGCTACACCTTC.

The chain combines TRBV6-6 with TRBJ2-5; D not resolved. The CDR3 is 15 amino acids. Germline V gene sequence: CDR1 MNHNY, CDR2 SVGAGI (reference sequence). Deletions cut 7 bases from V and 2 bases from J, with 17 bases between. The DNA for the CDR3 is TGTGCCAGCACTCCGACCCCGACACCTCAAGAGACCCAGTACTTC. This translates into CASTPTPTPQETQYF.

J is TRBJ2-5 and V is TRBV19; the D gene is possibly TRBD1 (6 bases). CDR3 length: 15 residues. Germline lookup yields CDR1 LNHDA and CDR2 SQIVND (reference sequence). Trimming left V 5 bases short and J 1 base short, with 14 bases between. The CDR3 DNA reads as TGTGCCAGTAGTTTATACCGGGACATCCAAGAGACCCAGTACTTC. Residues: CASSLYRDIQETQYF. Full variable domain (remainder filled in from reference TRBV19 and TRBJ2-5): DGGITQSPKYLFRKEGQNVTLSCEQNLNHDAMYWYRQDPGQGLRLIYYSQIVNDFQKGDIAEGYSVSREKKESFPLTVTSAQKNPTAFYLCASSLYRDIQETQYFGPGTRLLVL.

This rearrangement joins TRBV9 to TRBJ2-2; 8 bases line up with TRBD1. This CDR3 region has 16 residues. The V gene's germline CDR1 is SGDLS and CDR2 YYNGEE. V trimming: 4 bases; J trimming: 0 bases; junction bases outside the gene matches: 5. Written as DNA, the CDR3 is TGTGCCAGCAGCCACCGACAGGGGACGAACACCGGGGAGCTGTTTTTT. This translates into CASSHRQGTNTGELFF.

This clone is a singleton in its sample. V usage is TRBV18 and J usage is TRBJ2-2; 8 bases map to TRBD1. CDR3 length: 15 amino acids. V was pared by 4 bases and J by 0 bases, with 1 base of the junction left unmatched. CDR1 KGHSH and CDR2 LQKENI come from the germline V gene. The CDR3 spells CASSRTGSNTGELFF. In DNA, the CDR3 is TGTGCCAGCTCACGGACAGGGTCGAACACCGGGGAGCTGTTTTTT. Complete variable domain (other parts from reference TRBV18 and TRBJ2-2): NAGVMQNPRHLVRRRGQEARLRCSPMKGHSHVYWYRQLPEEGLKFMVYLQKENIIDESGMPKERFSAEFPKEGPSILRIQQVVRGDSAAYFCASSRTGSNTGELFFGEGSRLTVL.